Following are 19 T cell receptor beta chains from one sample sequenced in a study of T cell repertoires in cytomegalovirus infection. TCRdb re-derived calls from the reads in MiXCR, one entry per CDR3 protein. The table includes approximately 190,000 distinct CDR3 sequences, approximately 9.6% detected once. Sample: PBMCs. These receptors originate from a human donor in good health (CMV status not recorded). Some clones in this sample may be carry-over from other donors' samples.

The sample holds many counts of this clonotype. This chain joins TRBV15 and TRBJ1-4; D gene ambiguous. The CDR3 loop spans 12 amino acids. The germline V and J ends were trimmed by 5 bases and 7 bases, with 8 bases remaining between them. Per the germline V gene, CDR1 is LNHNV and CDR2 is YYDKDF (reference sequence). CDR3 protein: CATSPETEKLFF. The CDR3 bases are TGTGCCACCAGCCCTGAGACTGAAAAACTGTTTTTT.

This clonotype was recorded many times. The V call is TRBV7-2, the J call TRBJ2-3, with a weak D call TRBD1 (6 bases). The CDR3 covers 13 residues. CDR1 SGHTA and CDR2 FQGNSA come from the germline V gene. V was clipped by 6 bases and J by 5 bases, with 12 bases between them. The CDR3 DNA reads TGTGCCAGCAGGAATGCAGGGGTAGATACGCAGTATTTT. Its translation: CASRNAGVDTQYF.

The chain links TRBV6-2 or TRBV6-3 to TRBJ1-2; the D gene is possibly TRBD1 (6 bases). Germline V gene lookup returns CDR1 MNHEY and CDR2 SVGEGT. V lost 0 bases and J 6 bases, leaving 14 bases between the germline ends. The length of the CDR3 is 15 residues. The chain's CDR3 is CASSYSPGQLNGYTF. The CDR3 nucleotides are TGTGCCAGCAGTTACTCACCCGGACAGCTAAATGGCTACACCTTC.

Many counts were recorded for this clonotype. V usage is TRBV7-2 and J usage is TRBJ1-2, with TRBD1 as a possible D gene (5 bases). The germline V and J ends were trimmed by 7 bases and 4 bases, with 22 bases remaining between them. CDR1 and CDR2 from the germline V gene are SGHTA and FQGNSA. This CDR3 contains 16 residues. CDR3: CASTPNGVGTGYGYTF. The DNA of the CDR3 is TGTGCCAGCACCCCAAACGGGGTAGGGACTGGCTATGGCTACACCTTC.

This clonotype was seen a few times. The J gene is TRBJ1-2, the V gene TRBV28, with 7 bases matching TRBD1. This CDR3 spans 12 amino acids. With V trimmed by 5 bases and J by 6 bases, 3 bases remained unmatched. Germline V gives CDR1 MDHEN, CDR2 SYDVKM. The CDR3 protein is CASSVRGHGYTF. The CDR3 DNA reads TGTGCCAGCAGTGTAAGGGGGCATGGCTACACCTTC.

The chain joins TRBV29-1 to TRBJ1-1, with D maybe TRBD1 (6 bases). Trimming stripped 7 bases from V and 4 bases from J, with 16 bases between. Germline assignment: CDR1 SQVTM and CDR2 ANQGSEA. The CDR3 loop spans 13 amino acids. CDR3: CSAEEGESTEAFF. DNA of the CDR3: TGCAGCGCGGAGGAGGGGGAGAGCACTGAAGCTTTCTTT. The full variable domain, its missing parts supplied by reference TRBV29-1 and TRBJ1-1, is SAVISQKPSRDICQRGTSLTIQCQVDSQVTMMFWYRQQPGQSLTLIATANQGSEATYESGFVIDKFPISRPNLTFSTLTVSNMSPEDSSIYLCSAEEGESTEAFFGQGTRLTVV.

There are many counts of this clonotype. This chain uses TRBV6-1 with TRBJ1-2; 7 positions match TRBD1. Trimming at V came to 5 bases and at J to 8 bases, leaving 17 bases not matched to a gene. The CDR3 loop spans 16 amino acids. Germline values: CDR1 MNHNS, CDR2 SASEGT. This CDR3 reads CASSPFVGTDPRGYTF. CDR3 nucleotide sequence: TGTGCCAGCAGTCCCTTTGTCGGGACAGACCCAAGGGGCTACACCTTC.

This clonotype was found many times. The chain links TRBV10-3 to TRBJ1-2, with 9 bases lining up with TRBD1. Per germline, CDR1 ENHRY and CDR2 SYGVKD. V lost 5 bases to trimming and J lost 4 bases; unmatched junction nucleotides: 5. The CDR3 is made up of 14 amino acids. This chain's CDR3 is CAISSPGQGYGYTF. In DNA, the CDR3 is TGTGCCATCAGTTCACCGGGACAGGGCTATGGCTACACCTTC.

This clonotype was detected ten times or more. The J gene is TRBJ1-2, the V gene TRBV5-1; D remains unclear. Trimming removed 4 bases at V and 2 bases at J, with 12 bases between. Per germline, CDR1 SGHRS and CDR2 YFSETQ. This CDR3 has 14 amino acids. CDR3 protein: CASSGRTGNYGYTF. CDR3 coding DNA: TGCGCCAGCAGCGGGAGGACGGGGAACTATGGCTACACCTTC.

This clonotype was seen repeatedly, ten times or more. The chain is built from TRBV7-8 and TRBJ2-2; D might be TRBD1 (6 bases). The CDR3 is 16 amino acids. The V end was cut by 5 bases, the J end by 4 bases, with 17 bases between. CDR1 SGHVS and CDR2 FQNEAQ come from the germline V gene. In DNA form, the CDR3 reads TGTGCCAGCAGCGTACAGGGACAAGTCCCCACCGGGGAGCTGTTTTTT. Amino acid sequence: CASSVQGQVPTGELFF. The full variable domain, completed using reference TRBV7-8 and TRBJ2-2, is GAGVSQSPRYKVAKRGQDVALRCDPISGHVSLFWYQQALGQGPEFLTYFQNEAQLDKSGLPSDRFFAERPEGSVSTLKIQRTQQEDSAVYLCASSVQGQVPTGELFFGEGSRLTVL.

V usage is TRBV19 and J usage is TRBJ1-1; D gene ambiguous. Germline CDR1 LNHDA, CDR2 SQIVND (reference sequence). With 5 bases removed from V and 0 bases from J, the gap between germline ends came to 16 bases. The CDR3 is 16 residues long. The CDR3 coding sequence is TGTGCCAGTAGTCCACGGTCCCGACACATGAACACTGAAGCTTTCTTT. Protein product: CASSPRSRHMNTEAFF.

This clonotype was detected ten times or more. This chain joins TRBV7-2 and TRBJ2-7; D unclear. Trimming removed 5 bases at V and 2 bases at J, with 13 bases between. Germline V gene sequence: CDR1 SGHTA, CDR2 FQGNSA. The CDR3 is made up of 14 amino acids. CDR3 amino acids: CASSPRQRTYEQYF. CDR3 coding DNA: TGTGCCAGCAGCCCACGACAACGAACCTACGAGCAGTACTTC.

This clonotype came up many times. The rearrangement joins TRBV7-6 to TRBJ2-3, with D perhaps matching TRBD1 or TRBD2 (5 bases each). The CDR3 sequence is 15 residues long. CDR1 is SGHVS and CDR2 is FNYEAQ in the germline V gene. The V gene lost 5 bases and the J gene lost 2 bases, with 14 bases spanning the gap. CDR3 sequence reads: CASSPGTADTDTQYF. The CDR3 coding sequence is TGTGCCAGCAGCCCCGGGACGGCTGACACAGATACGCAGTATTTT.

This clonotype was seen a handful of times. The chain joins TRBV6-4 to TRBJ2-3, with 9 bases identical to TRBD2. The CDR3 loop spans 17 amino acids. CDR1 and CDR2 (germline): MRHNA, SNTAGT. The trim removed 0 bases at V and 3 bases at J, leaving 7 bases unmatched. CDR3 nucleotide sequence: TGTGCCAGCAGTGACTCGACTAGCGGATCAGGGACAGATACGCAGTATTTT. Translated, it gives CASSDSTSGSGTDTQYF.

This clonotype occurred many times. V gene TRBV27 combines with J gene TRBJ1-1; TRBD1 is a possible D gene (5 bases). The germline V gene encodes CDR1 MNHEY and CDR2 SMNVEV (reference sequence). Between the trimmed V and J ends, which lost 2 bases and 0 bases, there was a span of 19 bases. CDR3 size: 18 residues. The CDR3 region has the DNA TGTGCCAGCAGTTTAAAGGCGGGCAGGGCCCCCTTGAACACTGAAGCTTTCTTT. Translated: CASSLKAGRAPLNTEAFF.

In its sample, this clonotype was seen a few times. The chain joins TRBV7-6 to TRBJ2-5; D gene unclear. V dropped 1 base and J dropped 2 bases, with 8 bases sitting between them. The CDR3 runs 14 residues. Germline CDR1 SGHVS, CDR2 FNYEAQ. The CDR3 DNA is TGTGCCAGCAGCTTAGTGGCCCAGCAAGAGACCCAGTACTTC. Protein product: CASSLVAQQETQYF.

This clonotype was counted ten times or more. The chain joins TRBV28 to TRBJ2-7, with 8 bases that match TRBD2. Germline assignment: CDR1 MDHEN and CDR2 SYDVKM. J gave up 3 bases and V 5 bases, and 6 bases lay outside the gene matches. CDR3 length: 14 amino acids. DNA of the CDR3: TGTGCCAGCAGTCAAACCGGGACTAGCTACGAGCAGTACTTC. It specifies CASSQTGTSYEQYF.

As concerns this clonotype: A much larger clone lies a single base off, so this may be a read error. The chain is built from TRBV7-2 and TRBJ2-1; tentative D call: TRBD2 (5 bases). This CDR3 has 14 residues. Trimming removed 3 bases from V and 4 bases from J, with 10 bases in between. Germline CDR1 is SGHTA and CDR2 is FQGNSA. In DNA, the CDR3 is TGTGCCAGCAGCTTGTACACGGGATACAATGAGCAGTTCTTC. Protein: CASSLYTGYNEQFF.

This clonotype was found many times. The chain carries TRBV20-1 and TRBJ1-5; D remains ambiguous. Germline-derived CDR1 and CDR2 are DFQATT and SNEGSKA (reference sequence). This CDR3 has 12 amino acids. V shed 0 bases and J shed 6 bases, with 6 bases lying between them. CDR3 sequence (DNA): TGCAGTGCTAGAGATCTAGGTCAGCCCCAGCATTTT. Protein: CSARDLGQPQHF.